A selection of T cell receptor beta chains follows, all from one sample in a study of blood T cell repertoires in COVID-19. The table came from immunoSEQ multiplex PCR; TCRdb's copy has only in-frame clones and leaves some out. This table has around 340,000 clones, 65% to 90% appearing once. The sample consisted of PBMCs or T cells enriched from blood (not recorded which). The receptor source for this set is a woman aged 40-49 years with acute COVID-19. Both conserved end residues are part of each CDR3. Each record gives: V gene, J gene, D gene, clone size, CDR3 DNA, CDR3 protein. The D gene is left open where the match is weak. Not all rows give a size; the values are once, few, many and, for expanded clones, a class.

V: TRBV5-4; J: TRBJ2-1; D: TRBD2; size: -; DNA: TGTGCCAGCAGCTTGGACGGGAGGGCCGGAAGTGAGGAGCAGTTCTTC; CDR3: CASSLDGRAGSEEQFF
V: TRBV5-1; J: TRBJ2-7; D: TRBD1; size: -; DNA: TGCGCCAGCAGCCCCGGTGGGACAGGGGCCTACGAGCAGTACTTC; CDR3: CASSPGGTGAYEQYF
V: TRBV19; J: TRBJ1-2; D: -; size: -; DNA: TGTGCCAGTGGGGGGGCTTATGGCTACACCTTC; CDR3: CASGGAYGYTF
V: TRBV29-1; J: TRBJ1-3; D: -; size: -; DNA: TGCAGCGTTGTCTGGCAGGCACTTAGCTCTGGAAACACCATATATTTT; CDR3: CSVVWQALSSGNTIYF
V: TRBV4-1; J: TRBJ1-4; D: -; size: -; DNA: TGCGCCAGCAGCCAAGAGGCGGGAATAAATGAAAAACTGTTTTTT; CDR3: CASSQEAGINEKLFF
V: TRBV3-1/TRBV3-2; J: TRBJ1-6; D: -; size: few; DNA: TGTGCCAGCAGCCCGGGACAAAATAATTCACCCCTCCACTTT; CDR3: CASSPGQNNSPLHF
V: TRBV9; J: TRBJ1-4; D: TRBD1; size: -; DNA: TGTGCCAGCAGCCCGTCGACAGGGGGAGAAAAACTGTTTTTT; CDR3: CASSPSTGGEKLFF
V: TRBV4-3; J: TRBJ2-1; D: -; size: -; DNA: TGCGCCAGCAGCCAAGATGCGTCACTCCCCTACAATGAGCAGTTCTTC; CDR3: CASSQDASLPYNEQFF
V: TRBV9; J: TRBJ1-2; D: -; size: -; DNA: TGTGCCAGCAGCGCACGACAGGAGATTTATGGCTACACCTTC; CDR3: CASSARQEIYGYTF
V: TRBV18; J: TRBJ2-7; D: -; size: -; DNA: TGTGCCAGCTCCCCGCTGCAGGGGATGGGCGGCGAGCAGTACTTC; CDR3: CASSPLQGMGGEQYF
V: TRBV6-5; J: TRBJ2-1; D: TRBD2; size: -; DNA: TGTGCCAGCAGCTTTACTAGCGGGAGGTCGGATGAGCAGTTCTTC; CDR3: CASSFTSGRSDEQFF
V: TRBV11-2; J: TRBJ2-1; D: -; size: -; DNA: TGTGCCAGCAGCTTACTGGGAGGTAGGCCCAATGAGCAGTTCTTC; CDR3: CASSLLGGRPNEQFF
V: TRBV21-1; J: TRBJ2-2; D: -; size: -; DNA: TGTGCCAGCAGCAAAAGACAGGGAAACACCGGGGAGCTGTTTTTT; CDR3: CASSKRQGNTGELFF
V: TRBV6-5; J: TRBJ2-5; D: TRBD1; size: -; DNA: TGTGCCAGCAGTTACCAACAGGGGAGAGGGACCCAGTACTTC; CDR3: CASSYQQGRGTQYF
V: TRBV2; J: TRBJ1-2; D: -; size: -; DNA: TGTGCCAGCAGTGGACATCAAACCAACTATGGCTACACCTTC; CDR3: CASSGHQTNYGYTF
V: TRBV18; J: TRBJ2-2; D: -; size: -; DNA: TGTGCCAGCTCACCGTCGGGAACCGGGGAGCTGTTTTTT; CDR3: CASSPSGTGELFF
V: TRBV3-1/TRBV3-2; J: TRBJ1-1; D: TRBD1; size: -; DNA: TGTGCCAGCAGCCCAGGGGGCCCTGGGGGCACTGAAGCTTTCTTT; CDR3: CASSPGGPGGTEAFF
V: TRBV9; J: TRBJ2-2; D: -; size: -; DNA: TGTGCCAGCAGCGTTAGCCCCACAGGGTTCGTCACCGGGGAGCTGTTTTTT; CDR3: CASSVSPTGFVTGELFF
V: TRBV5-1; J: TRBJ2-1; D: TRBD2; size: -; DNA: TGCGCCAGCAGCCAGACTAGCGGAGGTTACAATGAGCAGTTCTTC; CDR3: CASSQTSGGYNEQFF
V: TRBV27; J: TRBJ2-7; D: -; size: -; DNA: TGTGCCAGCAGTCCCCATGACAGTCCCTACGAGCAGTACTTC; CDR3: CASSPHDSPYEQYF
V: TRBV7-8; J: TRBJ2-3; D: -; size: -; DNA: TGTGCCAGCAGCCAACTCGGAGATACGCAGTATTTT; CDR3: CASSQLGDTQYF
V: TRBV28; J: TRBJ1-5; D: -; size: -; DNA: TGTGCCAGCAGTTCAGGAACACCCCAGCATTTT; CDR3: CASSSGTPQHF
V: TRBV5-4; J: TRBJ1-1; D: TRBD1; size: -; DNA: TGTGCCAGCAGCCAGTTACAGGGGTTATACACTGAAGCTTTCTTT; CDR3: CASSQLQGLYTEAFF
V: TRBV11-3; J: TRBJ2-7; D: -; size: -; DNA: TGTGCCAGCAGCTTAGGGTTTGGCAGCTCCTACGAGCAGTACTTC; CDR3: CASSLGFGSSYEQYF
V: TRBV10-3; J: TRBJ2-5; D: -; size: -; DNA: TGTGCCATCAGCGCCAGTCCGGAGACCCAGTACTTC; CDR3: CAISASPETQYF
V: TRBV5-1; J: TRBJ2-1; D: TRBD2; size: -; DNA: TGCGCCAGCAGCAAGGGGACACCTGGGACTAGCGGCTTCTCCTACAATGAGCAGTTCTTC; CDR3: CASSKGTPGTSGFSYNEQFF
V: TRBV7-2; J: TRBJ1-1; D: TRBD1; size: once; DNA: TGTGCCAGCAGCATTGGACAGGGAGGGACTGAAGCTTTCTTT; CDR3: CASSIGQGGTEAFF
V: TRBV10-3; J: TRBJ2-1; D: -; size: -; DNA: TGTGCCATCTTGGAGGACGAATACAATGAGCAGTTCTTC; CDR3: CAILEDEYNEQFF
V: TRBV27; J: TRBJ1-5; D: -; size: -; DNA: TGTGCCAGCAGTCCCGGACAGCTTAGCAATCAGCCCCAGCATTTT; CDR3: CASSPGQLSNQPQHF
V: TRBV7-2; J: TRBJ2-3; D: TRBD1; size: -; DNA: TGTGCCAGCAGCTTCTTAGGGGGCAGGACTAGCACAGATACGCAGTATTTT; CDR3: CASSFLGGRTSTDTQYF
V: TRBV9; J: TRBJ2-5; D: TRBD2; size: -; DNA: TGTGCCAGCAGCGTAACTAGCGGGAGTACCGAGACCCAGTACTTC; CDR3: CASSVTSGSTETQYF
V: TRBV2; J: TRBJ2-6; D: TRBD1; size: -; DNA: TGTGCCAGCACGGACAGGACCTCTGGGGCCAACGTCCTGACTTTC; CDR3: CASTDRTSGANVLTF
V: TRBV5-8; J: TRBJ2-7; D: -; size: -; DNA: TGTGCCAGCACCTACTCCGGAGGGAGCTACGGGCAGTACTTC; CDR3: CASTYSGGSYGQYF
V: TRBV9; J: TRBJ2-3; D: -; size: -; DNA: TGTGCCAGCAGCCCTGGGGCCCCCCAAAGGGATACGCAGTATTTT; CDR3: CASSPGAPQRDTQYF
V: TRBV10-3; J: TRBJ2-2; D: TRBD1; size: -; DNA: TGTGCCATCAGACTACAGGCAGGGGGCGGGACCGGGGAGCTGTTTTTT; CDR3: CAIRLQAGGGTGELFF
V: TRBV19; J: TRBJ2-3; D: -; size: -; DNA: TGTGCCAGTAGTACCACAGGGTCTGTCACAGATACGCAGTATTTT; CDR3: CASSTTGSVTDTQYF
V: TRBV9; J: TRBJ2-2; D: TRBD1; size: -; DNA: TGTGCCAGCAGCCCCCGACAGGGTGTCGCCGGGGAGCTGTTTTTT; CDR3: CASSPRQGVAGELFF
V: TRBV15; J: TRBJ1-4; D: -; size: -; DNA: TGTGCCACCAGCAGAGATCCTCCAGGAACTAATGAAAAACTGTTTTTT; CDR3: CATSRDPPGTNEKLFF
V: TRBV24-1; J: TRBJ2-3; D: TRBD1; size: once; DNA: TGTGCCACCAGTGATTTCACCGGGACAGGGGGCAAGGATACGCAGTATTTT; CDR3: CATSDFTGTGGKDTQYF
V: TRBV11-2; J: TRBJ2-1; D: TRBD1; size: -; DNA: TGTGCCAGCAGCCCTACGGGACAGGGTTTAGGTGAGCAGTTCTTC; CDR3: CASSPTGQGLGEQFF
V: TRBV28; J: TRBJ1-2; D: -; size: -; DNA: TGTGCCAGCAGTTTTTATGATGGCTACACCTTC; CDR3: CASSFYDGYTF
V: TRBV6-5; J: TRBJ2-3; D: -; size: -; DNA: TGTGCCAGCAGTTCAGGGAGGAACACAGATACGCAGTATTTT; CDR3: CASSSGRNTDTQYF
V: TRBV19; J: TRBJ2-2; D: TRBD1; size: -; DNA: TGTGCCAGCCTATTACAAACCTGGACAGGGGGAACCGGGGAGCTGTTTTTT; CDR3: CASLLQTWTGGTGELFF
V: TRBV11-3; J: TRBJ2-1; D: TRBD1; size: -; DNA: TGTGCCAGCAGCGGGGACAGGGAGCAGTTCTTC; CDR3: CASSGDREQFF
V: TRBV5-1; J: TRBJ2-1; D: TRBD2; size: -; DNA: TGCGCCAGCAGCTTGGGAGCGGGGCGGGAGCAGTTCTTC; CDR3: CASSLGAGREQFF
V: TRBV29-1; J: TRBJ2-1; D: -; size: -; DNA: TGCAGCGCCACCCTAGGCAGCTACAATGAGCAGTTCTTC; CDR3: CSATLGSYNEQFF
V: TRBV20-1; J: TRBJ1-2; D: -; size: -; DNA: TGCAGTGCTAGTGACCCCCTAATCCGTAGCTACACCTTC; CDR3: CSASDPLIRSYTF
V: TRBV7-9; J: TRBJ2-7; D: TRBD1; size: -; DNA: TGTGCCAGCAGCTTAGCGGGGACAGTCGGCGAGCAGTACTTC; CDR3: CASSLAGTVGEQYF